This T cell receptor beta chain was sequenced in a study of T cell responses to AZD1222 COVID-19 vaccine. The data were produced by immunoSEQ multiplex PCR, yet TCRdb's version contains in-frame clones alone and is incomplete. The sample has around 150,000 clones; around 88% are singletons. Points on this clone: The antigen remains undetermined.

Study-level findings and limits: With dominance at 160-218 and 743-854, vaccine-associated CD4 TCRs spanned spike. Only a handful of AZD1222 recipients tested seropositive at baseline.

The V gene lost 3 bases and the J gene lost 4 bases, with 4 bases spanning the gap. The CDR3 is 11 amino acids. Germline CDR1 and CDR2: DFQATT and SNEGSKA (reference sequence). Here the sequenced sample was peripheral blood, taken on day 0 of MenACWY control vaccination. The gene calls are TRBV20-1 and TRBJ1-3, with D hard to call. The TCR was taken from an adult in good health. The DNA of the CDR3 is TGCAGTGCTAGTTGGGGAAACACCATATATTTT. Translation: CSASWGNTIYF.